This TCR beta chain was sequenced during a study of CD8 T cells in ankylosing spondylitis. Study-wide results and limits: Reports say disease-linked clones showed up significantly more in matched ankylosing spondylitis synovial fluid. A motif in TCR beta, a set of several highly homologous variants, appeared characteristic of ankylosing spondylitis blood. Disease-linked clones were CD8+ and relatively rare in peripheral blood.

In its sample, this clonotype was seen a few times. Its target is unknown. The CDR3 is made up of 12 amino acids. V lost 2 bases to trimming and J lost 8 bases, with 7 bases between them. Via MiXCR, TCRdb re-called the 5' RACE reads, giving one row per CDR3 protein. The data contain approximately 540,000 distinct CDR3 sequences, 12% of them singletons. The source material was blood, either unsorted or a sorted T cell fraction (not recorded which). The clonotype originates from a male donor with ankylosing spondylitis. This rearrangement joins TRBV12-3 or TRBV12-4 to TRBJ2-1; D is unclear. The DNA for the CDR3 is TGTGCCAGCAGTTTACGGGCGTATGAGCAGTTCTTC. It specifies CASSLRAYEQFF.